Sequencing of this TCR beta chain was carried out in a study of blood T cell repertoires in COVID-19. Whole-study context: In each case, the material was cDNA or gDNA derived from T cells, B-cell-depleted T cells, or PBMCs.

Using immunoSEQ multiplex PCR, the repertoire was profiled, and TCRdb retains in-frame clones only, with some absent. Found here are roughly 250,000 clones, approximately 79% of them singletons; the top ten hold roughly 4%. Germline V gives CDR1 MGHRA, CDR2 YSYEKL. The CDR3 loop spans 18 amino acids. With 1 base clipped from V and 1 base from J, the junction kept 10 bases outside the gene matches. This chain joins TRBV4-1 and TRBJ2-1; 7 bases match TRBD2. This receptor was taken from a woman in her forties with active or convalescent COVID-19. Sample: peripheral blood. This CDR3 is CASSQALRTRVSYNEQFF. CDR3 sequence (DNA): TGCGCCAGCAGCCAAGCCTTGAGGACTAGGGTTTCCTACAATGAGCAGTTCTTC.